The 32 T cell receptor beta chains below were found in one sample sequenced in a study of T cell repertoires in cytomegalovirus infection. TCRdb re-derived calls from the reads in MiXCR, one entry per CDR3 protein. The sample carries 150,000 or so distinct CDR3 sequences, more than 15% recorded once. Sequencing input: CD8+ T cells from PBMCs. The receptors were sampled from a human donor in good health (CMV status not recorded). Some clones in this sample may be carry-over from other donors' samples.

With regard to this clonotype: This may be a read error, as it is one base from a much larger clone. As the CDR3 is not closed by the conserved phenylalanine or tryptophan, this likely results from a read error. The chain's CDR3 is CASSPGTGGSKAFL. CDR3 bases: TGTGCCAGCAGTCCCGGGACAGGGGGCTCCAAAGCTTTCTTA. The chain employs TRBV6-1 and TRBJ1-1; the match to TRBD1 covers 12 bases. V trimming: 5 bases; J trimming: 9 bases; junction bases outside the gene matches: 7. CDR3 length equals 14 residues. CDR1 is MNHNS, CDR2 SASEGT, per germline.

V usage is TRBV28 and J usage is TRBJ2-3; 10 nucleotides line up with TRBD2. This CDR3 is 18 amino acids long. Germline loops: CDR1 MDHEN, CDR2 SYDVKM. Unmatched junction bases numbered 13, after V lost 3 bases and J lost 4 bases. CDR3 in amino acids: CASSFRTSGIQGADTQYF. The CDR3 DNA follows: TGTGCCAGCAGTTTTAGAACTAGCGGGATCCAGGGAGCAGATACGCAGTATTTT.

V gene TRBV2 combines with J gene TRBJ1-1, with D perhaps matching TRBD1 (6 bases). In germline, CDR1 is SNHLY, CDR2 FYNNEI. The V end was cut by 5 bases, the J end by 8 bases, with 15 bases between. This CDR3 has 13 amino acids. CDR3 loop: CASSTTRTAEAFF. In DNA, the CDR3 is TGTGCCAGCAGTACCACAAGGACAGCAGAAGCTTTCTTT.

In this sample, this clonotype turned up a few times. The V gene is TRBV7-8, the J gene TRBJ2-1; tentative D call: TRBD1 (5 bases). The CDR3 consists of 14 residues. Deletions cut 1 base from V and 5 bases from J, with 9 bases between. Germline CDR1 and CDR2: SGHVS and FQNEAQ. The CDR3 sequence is CASSLEGRDNEQFF. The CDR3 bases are TGTGCCAGCAGCTTAGAGGGCAGGGACAATGAGCAGTTCTTC.

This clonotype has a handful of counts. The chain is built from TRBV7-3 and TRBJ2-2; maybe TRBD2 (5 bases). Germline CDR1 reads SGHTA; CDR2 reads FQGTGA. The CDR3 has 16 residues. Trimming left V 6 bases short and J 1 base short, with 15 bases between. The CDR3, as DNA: TGTGCCAGCAGAGATTCCGGGAACCAGAACACCGGGGAGCTGTTTTTT. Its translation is CASRDSGNQNTGELFF.

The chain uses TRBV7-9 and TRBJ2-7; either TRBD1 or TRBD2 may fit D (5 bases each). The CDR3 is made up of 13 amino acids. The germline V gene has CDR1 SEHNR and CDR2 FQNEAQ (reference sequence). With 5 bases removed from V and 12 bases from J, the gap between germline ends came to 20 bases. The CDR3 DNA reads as TGTGCCAGCAGCCCAAGTTCCGGGACCCTGACGTACTTC. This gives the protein CASSPSSGTLTYF. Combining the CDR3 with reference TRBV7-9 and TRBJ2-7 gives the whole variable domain DTGVSQNPRHKITKRGQNVTFRCDPISEHNRLYWYRQTLGQGPEFLTYFQNEAQLEKSRLLSDRFSAERPKGSFSTLEIQRTEQGDSAMYLCASSPSSGTLTYFGPGTRLTVT.

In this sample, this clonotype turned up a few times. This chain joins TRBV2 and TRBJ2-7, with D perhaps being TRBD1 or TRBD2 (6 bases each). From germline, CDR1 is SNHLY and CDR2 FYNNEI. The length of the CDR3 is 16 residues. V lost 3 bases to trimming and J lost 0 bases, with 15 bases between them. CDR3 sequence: CASSDVKRGDSYEQYF. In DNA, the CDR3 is TGTGCCAGCAGTGACGTTAAGAGGGGGGACTCCTACGAGCAGTACTTC.

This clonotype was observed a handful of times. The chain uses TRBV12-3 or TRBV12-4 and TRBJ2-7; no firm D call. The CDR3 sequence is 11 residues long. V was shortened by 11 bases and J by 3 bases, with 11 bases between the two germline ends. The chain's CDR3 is CAGRWCYEQYV. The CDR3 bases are TGTGCCGGCCGGTGGTGCTACGAGCAGTACGTC.

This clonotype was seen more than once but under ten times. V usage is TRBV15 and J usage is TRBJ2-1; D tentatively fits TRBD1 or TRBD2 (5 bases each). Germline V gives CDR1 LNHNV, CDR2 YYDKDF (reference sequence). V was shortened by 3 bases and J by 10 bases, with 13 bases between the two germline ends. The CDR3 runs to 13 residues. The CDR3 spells CATSSLAGTEQFF. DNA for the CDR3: TGTGCCACCAGCAGCTTGGCAGGGACGGAGCAGTTCTTC.

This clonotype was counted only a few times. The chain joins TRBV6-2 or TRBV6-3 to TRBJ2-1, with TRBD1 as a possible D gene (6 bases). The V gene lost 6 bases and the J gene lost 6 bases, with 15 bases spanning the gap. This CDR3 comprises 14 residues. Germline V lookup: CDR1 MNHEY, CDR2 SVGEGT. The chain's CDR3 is CASRPGLGANEQFF. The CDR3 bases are TGTGCCAGCAGACCTGGCTTGGGGGCCAATGAGCAGTTCTTC.

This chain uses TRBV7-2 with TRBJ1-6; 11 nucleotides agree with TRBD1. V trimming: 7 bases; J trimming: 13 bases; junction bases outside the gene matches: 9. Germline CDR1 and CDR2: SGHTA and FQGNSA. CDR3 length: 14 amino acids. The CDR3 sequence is CASNVRDRGSPLHF. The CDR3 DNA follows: TGTGCCAGCAACGTCCGGGACAGGGGGTCCCCCCTCCACTTT.

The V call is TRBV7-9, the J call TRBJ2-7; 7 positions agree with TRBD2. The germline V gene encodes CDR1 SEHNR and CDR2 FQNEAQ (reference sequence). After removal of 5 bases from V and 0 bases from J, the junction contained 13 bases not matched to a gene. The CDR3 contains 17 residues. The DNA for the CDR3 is TGTGCCAGCAGCCCTACTGGCGGGAGCCATCCCTCCTACGAGCAGTACTTC. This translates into CASSPTGGSHPSYEQYF.

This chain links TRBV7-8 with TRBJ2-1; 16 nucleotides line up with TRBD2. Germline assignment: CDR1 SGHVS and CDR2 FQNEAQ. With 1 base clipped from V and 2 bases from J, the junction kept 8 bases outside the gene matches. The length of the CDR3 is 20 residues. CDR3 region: CASSLVVGTSGRAAYNEQFF. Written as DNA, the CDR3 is TGTGCCAGCAGCTTAGTGGTTGGGACTAGCGGGAGGGCGGCCTACAATGAGCAGTTCTTC.

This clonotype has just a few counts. In DNA form, the CDR3 reads TGTGCCAGCAGCTCCAGTACGTCCGGCGGGAAAGACACTGAAGCTTTCTTT. Amino acid sequence: CASSSSTSGGKDTEAFF. The rearrangement uses TRBV7-9 and TRBJ1-1; unclear D gene. Per germline, CDR1 SEHNR and CDR2 FQNEAQ (reference sequence). The CDR3 has 17 amino acids. The V and J ends lost 4 bases and 3 bases respectively, with 21 bases between them.

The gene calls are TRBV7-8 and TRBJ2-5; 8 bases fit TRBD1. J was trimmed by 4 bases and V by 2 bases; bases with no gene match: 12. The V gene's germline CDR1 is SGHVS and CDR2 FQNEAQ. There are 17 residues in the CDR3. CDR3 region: CASSLSTGGRMGETQYF. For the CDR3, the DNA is TGTGCCAGCAGCTTATCTACAGGGGGGAGAATGGGAGAGACCCAGTACTTC.

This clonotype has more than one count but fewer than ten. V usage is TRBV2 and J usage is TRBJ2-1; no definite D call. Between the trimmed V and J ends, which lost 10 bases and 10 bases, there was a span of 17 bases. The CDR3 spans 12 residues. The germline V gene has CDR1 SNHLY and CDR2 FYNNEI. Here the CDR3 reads CANGVRRLEQFF. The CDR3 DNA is TGTGCCAATGGGGTCAGACGATTAGAGCAGTTCTTC.

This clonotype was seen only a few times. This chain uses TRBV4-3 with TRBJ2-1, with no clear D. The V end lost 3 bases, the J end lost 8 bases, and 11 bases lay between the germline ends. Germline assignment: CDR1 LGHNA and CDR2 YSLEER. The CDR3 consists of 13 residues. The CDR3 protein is CASSHQPFDEQFF. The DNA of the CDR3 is TGCGCCAGCAGCCATCAACCCTTCGATGAGCAGTTCTTC.

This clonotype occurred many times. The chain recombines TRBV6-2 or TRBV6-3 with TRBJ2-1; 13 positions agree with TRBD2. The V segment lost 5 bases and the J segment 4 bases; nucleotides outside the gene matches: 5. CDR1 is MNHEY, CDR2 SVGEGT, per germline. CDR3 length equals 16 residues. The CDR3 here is CASSGGLAGPYNEQFF. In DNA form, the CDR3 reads TGTGCCAGCAGTGGGGGACTAGCGGGACCATACAATGAGCAGTTCTTC.

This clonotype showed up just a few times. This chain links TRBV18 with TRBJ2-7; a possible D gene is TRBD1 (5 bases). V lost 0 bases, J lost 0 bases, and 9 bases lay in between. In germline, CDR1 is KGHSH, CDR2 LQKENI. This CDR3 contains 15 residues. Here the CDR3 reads CASSPPEQASYEQYF. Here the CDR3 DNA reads TGTGCCAGCTCACCACCGGAACAGGCCTCCTACGAGCAGTACTTC. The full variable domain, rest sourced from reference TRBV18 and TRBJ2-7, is NAGVMQNPRHLVRRRGQEARLRCSPMKGHSHVYWYRQLPEEGLKFMVYLQKENIIDESGMPKERFSAEFPKEGPSILRIQQVVRGDSAAYFCASSPPEQASYEQYFGPGTRLTVT.

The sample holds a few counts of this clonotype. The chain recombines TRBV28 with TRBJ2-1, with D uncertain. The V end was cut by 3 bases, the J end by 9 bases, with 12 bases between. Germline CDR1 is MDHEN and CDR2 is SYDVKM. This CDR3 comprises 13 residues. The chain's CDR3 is CASSFLIDSEQFF. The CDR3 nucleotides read TGTGCCAGCAGTTTTCTGATTGATAGTGAGCAGTTCTTC.

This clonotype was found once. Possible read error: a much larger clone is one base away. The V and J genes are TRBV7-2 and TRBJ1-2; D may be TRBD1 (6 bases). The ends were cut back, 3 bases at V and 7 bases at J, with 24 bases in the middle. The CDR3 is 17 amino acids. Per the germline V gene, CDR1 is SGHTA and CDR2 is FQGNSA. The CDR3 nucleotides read TGTGCCAGCAGCTTCCCTAGAGAGGTCAGGGGCACAGTTGGCTACACCTTC. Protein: CASSFPREVRGTVGYTF.

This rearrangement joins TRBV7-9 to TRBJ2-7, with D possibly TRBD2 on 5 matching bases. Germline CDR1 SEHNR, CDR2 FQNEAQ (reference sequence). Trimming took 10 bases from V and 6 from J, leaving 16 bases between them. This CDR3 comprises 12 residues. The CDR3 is CATRLGGSEQYF. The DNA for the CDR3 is TGTGCCACCCGTTTAGGTGGGAGCGAGCAGTACTTC.

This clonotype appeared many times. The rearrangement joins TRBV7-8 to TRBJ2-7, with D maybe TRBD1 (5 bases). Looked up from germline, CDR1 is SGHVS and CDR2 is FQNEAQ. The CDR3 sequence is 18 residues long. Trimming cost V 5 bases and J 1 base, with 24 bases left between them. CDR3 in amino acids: CASSPFRVIGPASYEQYF. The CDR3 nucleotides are TGTGCCAGCAGCCCTTTCAGGGTAATCGGACCCGCTTCCTACGAGCAGTACTTC.

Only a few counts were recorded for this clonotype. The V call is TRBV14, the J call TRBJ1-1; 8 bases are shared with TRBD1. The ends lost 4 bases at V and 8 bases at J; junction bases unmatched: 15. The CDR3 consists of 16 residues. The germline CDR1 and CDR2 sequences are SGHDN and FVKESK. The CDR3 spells CASSRGGQAPRVEAFF. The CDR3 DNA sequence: TGTGCCAGCAGCCGGGGGGGACAGGCTCCCCGCGTGGAAGCTTTCTTT.

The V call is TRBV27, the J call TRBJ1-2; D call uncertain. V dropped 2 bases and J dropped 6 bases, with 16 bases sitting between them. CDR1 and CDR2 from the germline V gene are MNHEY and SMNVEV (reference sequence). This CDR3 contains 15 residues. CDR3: CASSLLARQVDGYTF. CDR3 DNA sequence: TGTGCCAGCAGTTTACTTGCCCGCCAGGTGGATGGCTACACCTTC.

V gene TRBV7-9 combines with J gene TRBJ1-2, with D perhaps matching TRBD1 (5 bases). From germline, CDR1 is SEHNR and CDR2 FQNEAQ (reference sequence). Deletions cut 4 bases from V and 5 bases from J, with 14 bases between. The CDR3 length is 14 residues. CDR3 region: CASSWADRDYGYTF. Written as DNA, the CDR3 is TGTGCCAGCAGCTGGGCCGACAGAGATTATGGCTACACCTTC.

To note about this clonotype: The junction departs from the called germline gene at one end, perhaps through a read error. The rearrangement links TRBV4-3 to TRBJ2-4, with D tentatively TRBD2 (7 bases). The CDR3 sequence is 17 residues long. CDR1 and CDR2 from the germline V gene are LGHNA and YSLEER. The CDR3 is CASSQDQGGLPKNSQYF. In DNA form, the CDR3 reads TGCGCCAGCAGCCAAGATCAAGGGGGACTACCCAAAAACAGTCAGTACTTC.

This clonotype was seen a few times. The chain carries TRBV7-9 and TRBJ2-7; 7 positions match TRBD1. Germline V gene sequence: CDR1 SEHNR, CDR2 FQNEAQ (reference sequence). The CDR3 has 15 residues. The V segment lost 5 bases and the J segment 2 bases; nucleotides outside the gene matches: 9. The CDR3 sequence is CASSVRQGDTYEQYF. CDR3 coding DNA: TGTGCCAGCAGCGTAAGACAGGGCGATACCTACGAGCAGTACTTC.

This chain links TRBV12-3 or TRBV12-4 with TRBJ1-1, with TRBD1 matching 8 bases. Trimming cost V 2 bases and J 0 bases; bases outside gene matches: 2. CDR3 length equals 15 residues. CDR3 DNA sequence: TGTGCCAGCAGTTTAAGGACAGGGTTGAACACTGAAGCTTTCTTT. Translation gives CASSLRTGLNTEAFF.

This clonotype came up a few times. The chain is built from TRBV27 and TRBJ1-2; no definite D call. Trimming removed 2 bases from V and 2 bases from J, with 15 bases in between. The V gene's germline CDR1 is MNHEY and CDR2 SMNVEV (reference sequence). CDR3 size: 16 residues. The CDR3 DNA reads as TGTGCCAGCAGTTTAGGTTTTGCCCCAGGAAACTATGGCTACACCTTC. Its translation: CASSLGFAPGNYGYTF.

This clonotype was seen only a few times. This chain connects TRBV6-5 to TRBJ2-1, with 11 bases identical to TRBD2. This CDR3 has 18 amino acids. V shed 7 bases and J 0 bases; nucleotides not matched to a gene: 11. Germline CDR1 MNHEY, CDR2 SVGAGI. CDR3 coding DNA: TGTGCCAGCAAACTCGGACTAGCGGGTCTGAGCTCCTACAATGAGCAGTTCTTC. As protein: CASKLGLAGLSSYNEQFF.

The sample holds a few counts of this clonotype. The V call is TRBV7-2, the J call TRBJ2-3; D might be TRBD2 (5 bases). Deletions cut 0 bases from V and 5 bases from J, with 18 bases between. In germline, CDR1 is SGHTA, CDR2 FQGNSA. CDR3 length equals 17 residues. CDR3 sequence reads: CASSLAFAGPRGDTQYF. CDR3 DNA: TGTGCCAGCAGCTTAGCATTTGCGGGCCCAAGAGGAGATACGCAGTATTTT. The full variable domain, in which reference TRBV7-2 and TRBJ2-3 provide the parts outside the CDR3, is GAGVSQSPSNKVTEKGKDVELRCDPISGHTALYWYRQSLGQGLEFLIYFQGNSAPDKSGLPSDRFSAERTGGSVSTLTIQRTQQEDSAVYLCASSLAFAGPRGDTQYFGPGTRLTVL.